This T cell receptor (beta chain) was documented in a study of blood T cell repertoires in COVID-19. For the study at large: Samples of COVID-19 (acute and convalescent) were obtained from the United States, Italy and Spain.

V trimming: 0 bases; J trimming: 6 bases; junction bases outside the gene matches: 1. Per germline, CDR1 SGHNT and CDR2 YYREEE (reference sequence). The CDR3 totals 14 residues. TCRdb keeps only in-frame clones here, not all; method: immunoSEQ multiplex PCR. The sample yields 58,000 or so clones, roughly 68% seen once. The chain combines TRBV5-4 with TRBJ2-1; the match to TRBD1 covers 9 bases. The receptor was derived from a woman at least 80 years old with acute or convalescent COVID-19. The sequencing sample was made of peripheral blood. The CDR3 DNA reads as TGTGCCAGCAGCTTGGGGGACAGGGCCAATGAGCAGTTCTTC. This codes for CASSLGDRANEQFF.